Below, one TCR beta chain is given with its context. Regarding treatment: some 20 received Ad26.COV2.S at low or high dose, single or two shots; 5 received placebo; per-sample allocation not given. Sample collection was performed on day 63 after the first vaccine or placebo injection. The entry originates in a study of Ad26.COV2.S vaccination and SARS-CoV-2 variants. Trimming stripped 3 bases from V and 0 bases from J, with 12 bases between. Germline V gives CDR1 SNHLY, CDR2 FYNNEI. The CDR3 contains 16 residues. Repertoires were generated with immunoSEQ multiplex PCR, while TCRdb's copy carries only in-frame clones and drops some. The sample consists of 350,000 to 600,000 clones, around 89% of them appearing once.

The J gene is TRBJ2-1, the V gene TRBV2; perhaps TRBD1 as D (5 bases). Specimen: peripheral blood, collected in a trial of Ad26.COV2.S vaccine versus placebo. The receptor's source is a person between 18 and 60 years old who received the Ad26.COV2.S COVID-19 vaccine or a placebo. The CDR3 spells CASSDLGGASYNEQFF. The CDR3 nucleotides read TGTGCCAGCAGTGATCTTGGTGGGGCCTCCTACAATGAGCAGTTCTTC.